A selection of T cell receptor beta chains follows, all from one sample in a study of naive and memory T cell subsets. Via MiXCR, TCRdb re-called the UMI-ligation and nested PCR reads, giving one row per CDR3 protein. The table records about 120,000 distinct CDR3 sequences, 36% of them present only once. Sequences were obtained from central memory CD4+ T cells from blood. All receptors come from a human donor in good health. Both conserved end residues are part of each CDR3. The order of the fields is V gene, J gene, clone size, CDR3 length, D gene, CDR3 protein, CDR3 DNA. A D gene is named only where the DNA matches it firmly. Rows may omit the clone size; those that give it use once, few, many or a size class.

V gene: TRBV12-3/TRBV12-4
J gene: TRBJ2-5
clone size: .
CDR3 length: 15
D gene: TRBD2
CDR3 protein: CASRIGTSGSETQYF
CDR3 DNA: TGTGCCAGCAGAATAGGGACTAGCGGGAGTGAGACCCAGTACTTC

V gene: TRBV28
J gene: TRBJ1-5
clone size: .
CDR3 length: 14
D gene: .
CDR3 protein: CASKLYAGDQPQHF
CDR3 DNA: TGTGCCAGCAAACTATACGCAGGGGATCAGCCCCAGCATTTT

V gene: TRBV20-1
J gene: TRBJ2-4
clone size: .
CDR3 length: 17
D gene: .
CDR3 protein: CSAFPRRTPLAKNIQYF
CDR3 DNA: TGCAGTGCTTTCCCCCGACGAACCCCACTAGCCAAAAACATTCAGTACTTC

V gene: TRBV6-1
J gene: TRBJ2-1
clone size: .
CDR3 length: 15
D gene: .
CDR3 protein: CASRVNSISYNEQFF
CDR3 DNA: TGTGCCAGCAGGGTCAACAGCATCTCCTACAATGAGCAGTTCTTC

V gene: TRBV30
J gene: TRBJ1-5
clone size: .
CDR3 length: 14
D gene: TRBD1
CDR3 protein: CAWSTTGDGQPQHF
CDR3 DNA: TGTGCCTGGAGTACCACAGGGGATGGCCAGCCCCAGCATTTT

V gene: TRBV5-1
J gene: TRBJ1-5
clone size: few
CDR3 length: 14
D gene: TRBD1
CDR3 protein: CASKTGTGDQPQHF
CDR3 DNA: TGCGCCAGCAAAACCGGGACAGGGGATCAGCCCCAGCATTTT

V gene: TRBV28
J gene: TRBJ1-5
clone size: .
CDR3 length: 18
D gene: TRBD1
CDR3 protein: CASRHQQGAVRAGQPQHF
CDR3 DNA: TGTGCCAGCAGACATCAACAGGGGGCTGTGCGTGCAGGTCAGCCCCAGCATTTT

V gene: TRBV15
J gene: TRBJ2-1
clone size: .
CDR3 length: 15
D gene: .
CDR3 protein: CATSRTGQPYNEQFF
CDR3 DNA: TGTGCCACCAGCAGAACTGGACAGCCTTACAATGAGCAGTTCTTC

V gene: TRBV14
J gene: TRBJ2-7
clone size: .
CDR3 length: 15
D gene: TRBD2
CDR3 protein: CASSPLAGVLGEQYF
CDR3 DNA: TGTGCCAGCAGCCCTCTAGCGGGAGTCTTGGGCGAGCAGTACTTC

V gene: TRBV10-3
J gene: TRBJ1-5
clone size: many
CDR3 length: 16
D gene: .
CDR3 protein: CAISESNTGVNQPQHF
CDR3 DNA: TGTGCCATCAGTGAGTCTAACACTGGGGTCAATCAGCCCCAGCATTTT

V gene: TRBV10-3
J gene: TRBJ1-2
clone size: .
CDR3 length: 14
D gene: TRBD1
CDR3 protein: CAIRNGQGGSGYTF
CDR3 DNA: TGTGCCATCAGGAACGGACAGGGGGGTTCTGGCTACACCTTC

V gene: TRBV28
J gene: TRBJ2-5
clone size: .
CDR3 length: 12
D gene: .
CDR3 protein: CASSAIKETQYF
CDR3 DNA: TGTGCCAGCAGTGCAATTAAGGAGACCCAGTACTTC

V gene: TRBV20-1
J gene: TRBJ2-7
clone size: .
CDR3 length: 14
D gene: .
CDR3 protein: CSDVKSPLGVEQYF
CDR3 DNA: TGCAGTGACGTCAAGTCGCCTCTTGGGGTAGAGCAGTACTTC

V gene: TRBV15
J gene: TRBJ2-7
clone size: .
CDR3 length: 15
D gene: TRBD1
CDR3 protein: CATSRPGGYSYEQYF
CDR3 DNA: TGTGCCACCAGCAGGCCAGGGGGCTATTCCTACGAGCAGTACTTC

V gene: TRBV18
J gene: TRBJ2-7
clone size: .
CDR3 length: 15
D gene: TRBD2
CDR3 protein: CASSSGAGVDPEQYF
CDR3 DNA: TGTGCCAGCTCGAGTGGGGCGGGAGTCGATCCCGAGCAGTACTTC

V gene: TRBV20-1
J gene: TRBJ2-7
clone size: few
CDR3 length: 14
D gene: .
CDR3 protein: CSAGPPGTPYEQYF
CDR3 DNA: TGCAGTGCTGGACCCCCAGGTACCCCCTACGAGCAGTACTTC

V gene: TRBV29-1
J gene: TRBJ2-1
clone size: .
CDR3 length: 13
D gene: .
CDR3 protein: CSVVWDLMNEQFF
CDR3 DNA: TGCAGCGTTGTTTGGGATCTTATGAATGAGCAGTTCTTC

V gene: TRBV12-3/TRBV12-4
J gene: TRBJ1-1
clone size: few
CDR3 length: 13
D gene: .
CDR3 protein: CASSSLMNTEAFF
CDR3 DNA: TGTGCCAGCAGTTCGTTAATGAACACTGAAGCTTTCTTT

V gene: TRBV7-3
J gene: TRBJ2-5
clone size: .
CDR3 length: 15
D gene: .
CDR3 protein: CASSLTGSRGETQYF
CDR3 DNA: TGTGCCAGCAGCTTAACAGGTTCCAGGGGAGAGACCCAGTACTTC

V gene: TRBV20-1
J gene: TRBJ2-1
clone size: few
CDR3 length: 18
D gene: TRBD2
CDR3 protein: CSARDPSRLAGVGDEQFF
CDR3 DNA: TGCAGTGCTAGAGATCCCAGTAGACTAGCGGGAGTTGGCGATGAGCAGTTCTTC

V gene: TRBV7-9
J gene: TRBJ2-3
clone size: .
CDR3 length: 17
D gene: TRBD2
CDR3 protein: CASSSDGLLAGPDTQYF
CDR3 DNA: TGTGCCAGCAGCTCAGATGGGCTACTAGCGGGCCCAGATACGCAGTATTTT